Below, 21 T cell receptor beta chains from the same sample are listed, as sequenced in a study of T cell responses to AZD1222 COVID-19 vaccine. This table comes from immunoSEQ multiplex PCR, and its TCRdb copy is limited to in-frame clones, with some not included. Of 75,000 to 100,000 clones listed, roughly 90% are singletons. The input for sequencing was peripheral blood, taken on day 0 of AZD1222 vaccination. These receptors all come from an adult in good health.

CDR3: CASSITSYEQYF. The CDR3 coding sequence is TGTGCCAGCAGTATCACCTCCTACGAGCAGTACTTC. The chain combines TRBV12-3 or TRBV12-4 with TRBJ2-7; D gene ambiguous. V gave up 5 bases and J gave up 0 bases, with 5 bases separating them. The CDR3 extends over 12 amino acids.

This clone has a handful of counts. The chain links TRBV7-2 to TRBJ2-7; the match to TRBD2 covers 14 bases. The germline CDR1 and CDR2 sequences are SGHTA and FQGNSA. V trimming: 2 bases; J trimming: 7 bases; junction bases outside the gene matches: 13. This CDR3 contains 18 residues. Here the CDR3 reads CASSLRQRLAGGPGEQYF. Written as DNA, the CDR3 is TGTGCCAGCAGCTTAAGGCAGCGACTAGCGGGAGGGCCGGGTGAGCAGTACTTC.

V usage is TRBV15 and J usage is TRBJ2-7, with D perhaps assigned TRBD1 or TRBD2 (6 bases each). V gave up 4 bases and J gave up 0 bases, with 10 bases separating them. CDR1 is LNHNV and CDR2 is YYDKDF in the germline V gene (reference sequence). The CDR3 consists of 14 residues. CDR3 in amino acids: CATSTGGSSYEQYF. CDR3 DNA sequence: TGTGCCACCAGCACCGGGGGCTCCTCCTACGAGCAGTACTTC. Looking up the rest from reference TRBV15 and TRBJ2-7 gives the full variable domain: DAMVIQNPRYQVTQFGKPVTLSCSQTLNHNVMYWYQQKSSQAPKLLFHYYDKDFNNEADTPDNFQSRRPNTSFCFLDIRSPGLGDTAMYLCATSTGGSSYEQYFGPGTRLTVT.

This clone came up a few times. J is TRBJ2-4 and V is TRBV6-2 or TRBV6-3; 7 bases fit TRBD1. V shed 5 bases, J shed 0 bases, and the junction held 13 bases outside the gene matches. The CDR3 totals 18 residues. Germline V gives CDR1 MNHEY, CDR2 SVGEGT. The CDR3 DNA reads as TGTGCCAGCAGTCAGACCTTAAGGACAGGACTAGCCAAAAACATTCAGTACTTC. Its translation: CASSQTLRTGLAKNIQYF.

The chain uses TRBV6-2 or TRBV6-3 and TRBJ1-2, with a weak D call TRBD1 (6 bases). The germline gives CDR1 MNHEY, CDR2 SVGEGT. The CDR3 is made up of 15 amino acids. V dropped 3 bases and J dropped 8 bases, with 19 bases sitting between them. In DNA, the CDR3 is TGTGCCAGCAGTTATCTACGGCAGGGGTTTTACGGCTACACCTTC. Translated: CASSYLRQGFYGYTF.

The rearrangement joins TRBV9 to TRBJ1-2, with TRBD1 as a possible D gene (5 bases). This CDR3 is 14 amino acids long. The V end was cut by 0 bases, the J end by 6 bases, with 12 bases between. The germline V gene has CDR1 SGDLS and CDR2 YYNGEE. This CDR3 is CASSVDPRGDGYTF. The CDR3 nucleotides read TGTGCCAGCAGCGTAGACCCGCGGGGGGATGGCTACACCTTC.

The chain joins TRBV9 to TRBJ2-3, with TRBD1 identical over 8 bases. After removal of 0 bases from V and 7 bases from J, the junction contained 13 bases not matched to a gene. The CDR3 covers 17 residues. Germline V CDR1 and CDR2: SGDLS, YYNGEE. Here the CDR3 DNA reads TGTGCCAGCAGCGTAGGGACAGGGCCATTAAAACTATATACGCAGTATTTT. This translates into CASSVGTGPLKLYTQYF.

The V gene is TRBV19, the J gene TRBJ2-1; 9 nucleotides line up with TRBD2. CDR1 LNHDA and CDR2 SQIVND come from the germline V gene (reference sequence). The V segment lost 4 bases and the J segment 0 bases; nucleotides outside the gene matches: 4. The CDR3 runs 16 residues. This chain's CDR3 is CASSRTSASSYNEQFF. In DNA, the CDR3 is TGTGCCAGTAGTAGGACTAGCGCGAGCTCCTACAATGAGCAGTTCTTC.

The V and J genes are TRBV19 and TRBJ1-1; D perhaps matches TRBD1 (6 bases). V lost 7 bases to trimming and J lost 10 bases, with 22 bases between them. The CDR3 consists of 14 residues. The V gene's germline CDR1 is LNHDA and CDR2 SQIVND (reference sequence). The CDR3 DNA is TGTGCCAGTACCGGGCGAGGGGGGGCGCTGGTAGCTTTCTTT. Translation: CASTGRGGALVAFF. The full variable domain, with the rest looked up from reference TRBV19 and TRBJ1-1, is DGGITQSPKYLFRKEGQNVTLSCEQNLNHDAMYWYRQDPGQGLRLIYYSQIVNDFQKGDIAEGYSVSREKKESFPLTVTSAQKNPTAFYLCASTGRGGALVAFFGQGTRLTVV.

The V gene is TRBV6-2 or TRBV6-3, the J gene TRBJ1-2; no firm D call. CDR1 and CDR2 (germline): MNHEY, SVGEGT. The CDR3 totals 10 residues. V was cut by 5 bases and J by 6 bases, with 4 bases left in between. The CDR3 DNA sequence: TGTGCCAGCAGTGCCGATGGCTACACCTTC. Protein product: CASSADGYTF.

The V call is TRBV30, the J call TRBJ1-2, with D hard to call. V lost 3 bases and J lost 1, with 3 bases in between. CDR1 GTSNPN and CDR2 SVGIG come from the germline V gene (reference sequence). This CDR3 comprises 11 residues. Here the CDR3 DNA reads TGTGCCTGGAGCCTTAACTATGGCTACACCTTC. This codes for CAWSLNYGYTF.

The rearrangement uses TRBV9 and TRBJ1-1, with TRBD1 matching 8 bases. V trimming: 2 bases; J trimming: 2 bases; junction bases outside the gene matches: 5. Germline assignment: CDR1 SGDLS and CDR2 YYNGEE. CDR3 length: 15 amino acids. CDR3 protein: CASSVWTGPNTEAFF. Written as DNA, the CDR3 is TGTGCCAGCAGCGTTTGGACAGGGCCAAACACTGAAGCTTTCTTT. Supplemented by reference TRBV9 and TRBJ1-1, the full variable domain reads DSGVTQTPKHLITATGQRVTLRCSPRSGDLSVYWYQQSLDQGLQFLIQYYNGEERAKGNILERFSAQQFPDLHSELNLSSLELGDSALYFCASSVWTGPNTEAFFGQGTRLTVV.

CDR3 region: CASSLSIPDTQYF. CDR3 sequence (DNA): TGTGCCAGCAGTTTATCCATCCCAGATACGCAGTATTTT. The chain joins TRBV12-3 or TRBV12-4 to TRBJ2-3; no reliable D call. V lost 2 bases, J lost 4 bases, and 7 bases lay in between. The length of the CDR3 is 13 residues.

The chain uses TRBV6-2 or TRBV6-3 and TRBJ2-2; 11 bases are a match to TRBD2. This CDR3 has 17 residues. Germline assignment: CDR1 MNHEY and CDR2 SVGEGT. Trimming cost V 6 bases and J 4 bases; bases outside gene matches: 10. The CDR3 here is CASRPLLAGVATGELFF. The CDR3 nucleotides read TGTGCCAGCAGACCTCTACTAGCGGGAGTTGCCACCGGGGAGCTGTTTTTT.

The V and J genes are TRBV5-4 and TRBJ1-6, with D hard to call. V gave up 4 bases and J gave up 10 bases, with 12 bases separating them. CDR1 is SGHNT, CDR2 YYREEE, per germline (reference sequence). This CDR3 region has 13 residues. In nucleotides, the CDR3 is TGTGCCAGCAGCGAGTTGGCGCCGTCACCCCTCCACTTT. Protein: CASSELAPSPLHF.

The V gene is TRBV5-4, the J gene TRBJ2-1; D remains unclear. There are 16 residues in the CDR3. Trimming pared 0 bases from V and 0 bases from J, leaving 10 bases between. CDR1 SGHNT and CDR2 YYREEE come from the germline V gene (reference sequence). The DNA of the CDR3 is TGTGCCAGCAGCTTGGCGGGCCTCTCCTCCTACAATGAGCAGTTCTTC. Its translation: CASSLAGLSSYNEQFF.

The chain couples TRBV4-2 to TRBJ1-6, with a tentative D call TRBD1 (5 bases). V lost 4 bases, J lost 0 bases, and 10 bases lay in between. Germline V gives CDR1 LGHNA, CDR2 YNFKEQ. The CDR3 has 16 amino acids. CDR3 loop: CASSPAGSSYNSPLHF. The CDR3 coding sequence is TGTGCCAGCAGCCCCGCAGGGAGCTCCTATAATTCACCCCTCCACTTT.

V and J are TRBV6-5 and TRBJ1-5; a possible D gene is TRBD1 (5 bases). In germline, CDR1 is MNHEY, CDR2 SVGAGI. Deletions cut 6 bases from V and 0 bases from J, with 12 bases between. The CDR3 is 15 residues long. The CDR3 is CASRELRGSNQPQHF. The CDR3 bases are TGTGCCAGCAGGGAGCTTAGGGGTAGCAATCAGCCCCAGCATTTT.

The CDR3 here is CASTVVGPEAFF. The DNA for the CDR3 is TGTGCCAGCACCGTGGTCGGACCTGAAGCTTTCTTT. The chain couples TRBV2 to TRBJ1-1; D not certain. Germline CDR1 is SNHLY and CDR2 is FYNNEI. The CDR3 is 12 amino acids. V was shortened by 7 bases and J by 6 bases, with 12 bases between the two germline ends.

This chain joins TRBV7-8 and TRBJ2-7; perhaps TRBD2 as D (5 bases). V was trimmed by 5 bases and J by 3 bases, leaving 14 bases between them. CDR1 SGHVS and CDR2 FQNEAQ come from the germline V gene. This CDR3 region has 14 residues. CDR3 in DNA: TGTGCCAGCAGCCCCACGGGAAAGGGCTACGAGCAGTACTTC. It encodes CASSPTGKGYEQYF.

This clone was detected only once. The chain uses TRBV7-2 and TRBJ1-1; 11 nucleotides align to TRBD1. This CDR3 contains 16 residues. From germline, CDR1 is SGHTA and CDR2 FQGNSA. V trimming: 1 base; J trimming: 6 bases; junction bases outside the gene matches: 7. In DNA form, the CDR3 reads TGTGCCAGCAGCTTAGGGACAGGGGGCGGATGGTCTGAAGCTTTCTTT. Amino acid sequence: CASSLGTGGGWSEAFF.